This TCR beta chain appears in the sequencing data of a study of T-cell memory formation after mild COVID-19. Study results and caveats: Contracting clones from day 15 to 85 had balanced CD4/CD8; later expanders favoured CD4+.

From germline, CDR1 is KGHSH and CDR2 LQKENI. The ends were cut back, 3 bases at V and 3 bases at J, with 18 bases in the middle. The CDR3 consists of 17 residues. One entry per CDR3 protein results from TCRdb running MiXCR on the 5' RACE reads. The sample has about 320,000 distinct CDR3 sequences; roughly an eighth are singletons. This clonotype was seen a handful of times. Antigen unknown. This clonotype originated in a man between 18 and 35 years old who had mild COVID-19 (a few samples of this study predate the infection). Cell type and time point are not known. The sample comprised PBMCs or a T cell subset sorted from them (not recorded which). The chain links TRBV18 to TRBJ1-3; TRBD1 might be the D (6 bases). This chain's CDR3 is CASSPIQGPDVGNTIYF. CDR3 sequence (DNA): TGTGCCAGCTCACCGATACAGGGACCTGACGTTGGAAACACCATATATTTT.